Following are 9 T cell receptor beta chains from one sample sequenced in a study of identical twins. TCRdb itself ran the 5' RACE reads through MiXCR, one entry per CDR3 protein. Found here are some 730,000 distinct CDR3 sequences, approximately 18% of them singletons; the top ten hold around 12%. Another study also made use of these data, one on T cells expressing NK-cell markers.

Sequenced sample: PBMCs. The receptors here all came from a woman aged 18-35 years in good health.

The CDR3 is CSASQGANEKLFF. The CDR3 nucleotides are TGCAGTGCTAGCCAGGGCGCTAATGAAAAACTGTTTTTT. The rearrangement links TRBV20-1 to TRBJ1-4, with TRBD1 as a possible D gene (5 bases). V was pared by 3 bases and J by 3 bases, with 8 bases between. Germline V gives CDR1 DFQATT, CDR2 SNEGSKA (reference sequence). The CDR3 consists of 13 residues.

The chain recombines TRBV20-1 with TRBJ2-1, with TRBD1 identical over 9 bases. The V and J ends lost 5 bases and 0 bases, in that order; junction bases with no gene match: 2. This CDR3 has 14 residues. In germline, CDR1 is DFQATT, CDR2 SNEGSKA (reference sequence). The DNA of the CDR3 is TGCAGTGCTGGGGACAGGGTCTCCTACAATGAGCAGTTCTTC. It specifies CSAGDRVSYNEQFF.

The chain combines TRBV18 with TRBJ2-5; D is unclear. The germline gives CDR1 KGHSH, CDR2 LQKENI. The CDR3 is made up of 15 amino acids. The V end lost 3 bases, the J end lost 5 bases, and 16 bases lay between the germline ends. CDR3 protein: CASSPMDAAWETQYF. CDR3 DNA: TGTGCCAGCTCACCTATGGACGCCGCTTGGGAGACCCAGTACTTC.

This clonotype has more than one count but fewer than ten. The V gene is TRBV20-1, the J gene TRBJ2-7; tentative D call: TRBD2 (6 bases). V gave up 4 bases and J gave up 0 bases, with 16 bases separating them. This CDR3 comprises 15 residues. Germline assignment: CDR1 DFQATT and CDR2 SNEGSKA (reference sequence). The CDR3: CSAKRAGASSYEQYF. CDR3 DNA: TGCAGTGCTAAACGAGCGGGTGCGAGCTCCTACGAGCAGTACTTC.

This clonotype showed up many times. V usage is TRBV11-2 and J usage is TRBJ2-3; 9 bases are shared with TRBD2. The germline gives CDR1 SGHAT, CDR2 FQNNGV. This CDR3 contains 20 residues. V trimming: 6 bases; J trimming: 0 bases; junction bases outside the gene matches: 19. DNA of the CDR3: TGTGCCAGCAGTCGAATTAGCGGGGGCCACCCCCGCGGTAGCACAGATACGCAGTATTTT. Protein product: CASSRISGGHPRGSTDTQYF.

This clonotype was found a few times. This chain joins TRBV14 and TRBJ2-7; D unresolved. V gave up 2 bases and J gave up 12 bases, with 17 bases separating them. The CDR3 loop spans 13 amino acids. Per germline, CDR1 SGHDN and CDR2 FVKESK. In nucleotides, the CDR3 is TGTGCCAGCAGCCAACCGCCCAACAAATCATTGTACTTC. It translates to CASSQPPNKSLYF.

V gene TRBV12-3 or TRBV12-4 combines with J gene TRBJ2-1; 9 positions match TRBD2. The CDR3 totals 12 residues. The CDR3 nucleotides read TGTGCTAGCGGGGGACTAGCCAATGAGCAGTTCTTC. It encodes CASGGLANEQFF.

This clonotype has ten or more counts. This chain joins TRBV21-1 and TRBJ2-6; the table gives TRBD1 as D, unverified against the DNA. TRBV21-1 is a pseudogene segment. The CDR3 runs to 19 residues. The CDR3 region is CASSKRNRLSGRGANVLTF. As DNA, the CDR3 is TGTGCCAGCAGCAAGAGGAACAGGCTCTCAGGAAGAGGGGCCAACGTCCTGACTTTC.

CDR3 coding DNA: TGTGCCATCAGTGCCCCACTAGCGGGACAGAGCTACGAGCAGTACTTC. This translates into CAISAPLAGQSYEQYF. The V gene is TRBV10-3, the J gene TRBJ2-7; the match to TRBD2 covers 10 bases. CDR1 and CDR2 from the germline V gene are ENHRY and SYGVKD. CDR3 length: 16 residues. V trimming: 4 bases; J trimming: 3 bases; junction bases outside the gene matches: 9.